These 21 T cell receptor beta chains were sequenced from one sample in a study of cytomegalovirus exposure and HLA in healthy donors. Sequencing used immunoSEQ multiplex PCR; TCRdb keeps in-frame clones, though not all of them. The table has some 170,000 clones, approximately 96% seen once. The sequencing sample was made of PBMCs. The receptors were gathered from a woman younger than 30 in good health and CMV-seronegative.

The CDR3 region is CASSPFADRGNYGYTF. In nucleotides, the CDR3 is TGTGCCAGCAGCCCTTTTGCGGACAGGGGAAACTATGGCTACACCTTC. The gene calls are TRBV7-6 and TRBJ1-2, with 9 bases aligning to TRBD1. Germline trimming cut 5 bases from V and 2 bases from J; bases unmatched to any gene: 9. Looked up from germline, CDR1 is SGHVS and CDR2 is FNYEAQ. The CDR3 covers 16 residues.

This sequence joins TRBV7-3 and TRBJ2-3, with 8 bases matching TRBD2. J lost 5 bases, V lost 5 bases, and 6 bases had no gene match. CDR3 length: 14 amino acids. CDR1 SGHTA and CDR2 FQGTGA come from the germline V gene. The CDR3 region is CASSPSGGGDTQYF. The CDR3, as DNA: TGTGCCAGCAGCCCCAGCGGGGGAGGAGATACGCAGTATTTT. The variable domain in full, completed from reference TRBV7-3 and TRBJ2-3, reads GAGVSQTPSNKVTEKGKYVELRCDPISGHTALYWYRQSLGQGPEFLIYFQGTGAADDSGLPNDRFFAVRPEGSVSTLKIQRTERGDSAVYLCASSPSGGGDTQYFGPGTRLTVL.

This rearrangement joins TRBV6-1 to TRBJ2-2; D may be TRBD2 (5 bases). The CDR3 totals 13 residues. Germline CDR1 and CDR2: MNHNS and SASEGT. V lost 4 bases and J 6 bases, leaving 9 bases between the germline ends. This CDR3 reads CASSGPGAGELFF. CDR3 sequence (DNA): TGTGCCAGCAGTGGACCCGGGGCCGGGGAGCTGTTTTTT.

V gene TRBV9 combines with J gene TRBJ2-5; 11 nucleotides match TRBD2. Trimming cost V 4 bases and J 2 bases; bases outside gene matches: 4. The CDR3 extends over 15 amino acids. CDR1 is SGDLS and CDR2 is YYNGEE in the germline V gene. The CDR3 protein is CASSLASGGQETQYF. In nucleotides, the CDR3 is TGTGCCAGCAGCCTGGCTAGCGGGGGGCAAGAGACCCAGTACTTC.

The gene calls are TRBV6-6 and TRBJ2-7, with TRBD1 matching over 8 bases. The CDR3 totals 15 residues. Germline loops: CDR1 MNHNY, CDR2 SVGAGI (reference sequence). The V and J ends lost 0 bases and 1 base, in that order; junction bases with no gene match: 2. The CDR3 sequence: CASSYSGQGSYEQYF. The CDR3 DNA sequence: TGTGCCAGCAGTTACTCAGGACAGGGATCCTACGAGCAGTACTTC.

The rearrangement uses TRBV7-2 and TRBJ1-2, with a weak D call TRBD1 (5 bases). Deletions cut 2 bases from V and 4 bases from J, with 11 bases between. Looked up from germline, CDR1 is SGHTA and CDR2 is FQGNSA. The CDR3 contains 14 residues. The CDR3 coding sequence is TGTGCCAGCAGCTTATTCCCCGGGGGCTATGGCTACACCTTC. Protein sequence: CASSLFPGGYGYTF.

For the CDR3, the DNA is TGTGCCAGCAGCTTAGTAGCGGTCCAAGAGACCCAGTACTTC. It is translated as CASSLVAVQETQYF. The rearrangement links TRBV7-2 to TRBJ2-5, with D possibly matching TRBD2 (6 bases). Trimming took 1 base from V and 1 from J, leaving 7 bases between them. This CDR3 contains 14 residues. Germline values: CDR1 SGHTA, CDR2 FQGNSA.

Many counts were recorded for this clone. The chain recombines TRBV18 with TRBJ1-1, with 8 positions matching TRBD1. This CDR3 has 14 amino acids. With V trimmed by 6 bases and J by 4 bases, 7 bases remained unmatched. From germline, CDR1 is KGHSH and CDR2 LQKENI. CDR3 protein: CASSQITGGTEAFF. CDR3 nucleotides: TGTGCCAGCTCTCAAATTACAGGGGGCACTGAAGCTTTCTTT.

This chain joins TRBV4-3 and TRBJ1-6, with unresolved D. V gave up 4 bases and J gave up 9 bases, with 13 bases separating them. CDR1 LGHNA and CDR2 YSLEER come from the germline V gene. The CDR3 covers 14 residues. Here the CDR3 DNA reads TGCGCCAGCAGCCCCGGCGGGTCGGGTTCACCCCTCCACTTT. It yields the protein CASSPGGSGSPLHF.

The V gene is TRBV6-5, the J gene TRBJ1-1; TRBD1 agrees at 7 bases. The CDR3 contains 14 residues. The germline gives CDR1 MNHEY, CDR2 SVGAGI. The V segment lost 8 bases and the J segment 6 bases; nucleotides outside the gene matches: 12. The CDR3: CASPKCEGAPEAFF. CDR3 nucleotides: TGTGCCAGCCCAAAATGCGAGGGGGCCCCTGAAGCTTTCTTT.

The CDR3 nucleotides read TGTGCCAGCTCACCACCCCCAGGGGGCGCAGCAGATACGCAGTATTTT. This codes for CASSPPPGGAADTQYF. The chain couples TRBV18 to TRBJ2-3; 8 bases line up with TRBD1. Looked up from germline, CDR1 is KGHSH and CDR2 is LQKENI. The V segment lost 0 bases and the J segment 4 bases; nucleotides outside the gene matches: 6. This CDR3 region has 16 residues.

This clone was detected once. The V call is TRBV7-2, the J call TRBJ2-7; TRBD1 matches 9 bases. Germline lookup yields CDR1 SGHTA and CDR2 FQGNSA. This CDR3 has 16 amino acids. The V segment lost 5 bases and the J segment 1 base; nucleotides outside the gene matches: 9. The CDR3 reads CASSLRDRVRSYEQYF. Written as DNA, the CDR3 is TGTGCCAGCAGCCTAAGGGACAGGGTACGGTCCTACGAGCAGTACTTC. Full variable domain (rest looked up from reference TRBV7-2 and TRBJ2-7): GAGVSQSPSNKVTEKGKDVELRCDPISGHTALYWYRQSLGQGLEFLIYFQGNSAPDKSGLPSDRFSAERTGGSVSTLTIQRTQQEDSAVYLCASSLRDRVRSYEQYFGPGTRLTVT.

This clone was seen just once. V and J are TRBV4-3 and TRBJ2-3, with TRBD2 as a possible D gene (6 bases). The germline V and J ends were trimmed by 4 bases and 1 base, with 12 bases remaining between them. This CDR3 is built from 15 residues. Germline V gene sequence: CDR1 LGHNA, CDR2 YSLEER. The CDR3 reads CASSPGERGTDTQYF. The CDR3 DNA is TGCGCCAGCAGCCCGGGGGAGCGGGGCACAGATACGCAGTATTTT.

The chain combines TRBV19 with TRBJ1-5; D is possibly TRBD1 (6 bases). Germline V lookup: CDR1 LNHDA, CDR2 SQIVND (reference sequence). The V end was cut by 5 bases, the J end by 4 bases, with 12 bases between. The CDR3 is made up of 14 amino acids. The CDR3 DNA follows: TGTGCCAGTAGTCCAGGACAGAAAAATCAGCCCCAGCATTTT. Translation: CASSPGQKNQPQHF. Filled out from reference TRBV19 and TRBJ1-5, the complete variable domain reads DGGITQSPKYLFRKEGQNVTLSCEQNLNHDAMYWYRQDPGQGLRLIYYSQIVNDFQKGDIAEGYSVSREKKESFPLTVTSAQKNPTAFYLCASSPGQKNQPQHFGDGTRLSIL.

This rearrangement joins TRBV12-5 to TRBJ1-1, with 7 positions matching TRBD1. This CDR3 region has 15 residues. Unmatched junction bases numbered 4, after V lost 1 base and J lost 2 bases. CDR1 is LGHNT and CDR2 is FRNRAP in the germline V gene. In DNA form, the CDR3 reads TGTGCTAGTGGTTTGGCAAGGGGGCCAAACACTGAAGCTTTCTTT. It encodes CASGLARGPNTEAFF. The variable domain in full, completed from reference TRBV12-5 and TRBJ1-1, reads DARVTQTPRHKVTEMGQEVTMRCQPILGHNTVFWYRQTMMQGLELLAYFRNRAPLDDSGMPKDRFSAEMPDATLATLKIQPSEPRDSAVYFCASGLARGPNTEAFFGQGTRLTVV.

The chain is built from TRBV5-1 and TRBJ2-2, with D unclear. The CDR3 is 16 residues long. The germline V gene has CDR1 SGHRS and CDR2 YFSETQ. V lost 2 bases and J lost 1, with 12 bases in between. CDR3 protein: CASSFVSQENTGELFF. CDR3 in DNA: TGCGCCAGCAGCTTCGTATCTCAGGAGAACACCGGGGAGCTGTTTTTT.

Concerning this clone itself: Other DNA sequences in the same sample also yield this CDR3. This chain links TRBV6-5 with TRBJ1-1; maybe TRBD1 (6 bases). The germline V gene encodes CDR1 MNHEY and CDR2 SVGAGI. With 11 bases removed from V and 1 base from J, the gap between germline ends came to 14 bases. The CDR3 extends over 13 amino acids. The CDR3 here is CASRRGKNTEAFF. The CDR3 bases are TGTGCCTCCAGAAGGGGGAAGAACACTGAAGCTTTCTTT.

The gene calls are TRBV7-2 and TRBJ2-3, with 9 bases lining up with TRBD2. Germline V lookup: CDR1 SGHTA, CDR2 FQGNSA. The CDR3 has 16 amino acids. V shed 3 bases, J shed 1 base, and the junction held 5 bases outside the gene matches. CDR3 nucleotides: TGTGCCAGCAGCTTCCTCCGACTAGCGGGCACAGATACGCAGTATTTT. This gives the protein CASSFLRLAGTDTQYF.

CDR3 amino acids: CASGLVGSGQETQYF. The CDR3 DNA sequence: TGTGCTAGTGGTTTGGTTGGGTCGGGCCAAGAGACCCAGTACTTC. V is TRBV12-5 and J is TRBJ2-5; D not certain. Germline V gene data show CDR1 as LGHNT and CDR2 as FRNRAP. V gave up 0 bases and J gave up 1 base, with 9 bases separating them. This CDR3 has 15 amino acids.

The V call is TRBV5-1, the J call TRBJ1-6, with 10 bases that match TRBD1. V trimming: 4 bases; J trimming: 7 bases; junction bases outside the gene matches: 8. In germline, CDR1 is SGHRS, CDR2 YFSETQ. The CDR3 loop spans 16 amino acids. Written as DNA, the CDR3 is TGCGCCAGCAGCCCAGAGGACAGGGGGAACAATTCACCCCTCCACTTT. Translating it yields CASSPEDRGNNSPLHF. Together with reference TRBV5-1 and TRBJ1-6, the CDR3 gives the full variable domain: KAGVTQTPRYLIKTRGQQVTLSCSPISGHRSVSWYQQTPGQGLQFLFEYFSETQRNKGNFPGRFSGRQFSNSRSEMNVSTLELGDSALYLCASSPEDRGNNSPLHFGNGTRLTVT.

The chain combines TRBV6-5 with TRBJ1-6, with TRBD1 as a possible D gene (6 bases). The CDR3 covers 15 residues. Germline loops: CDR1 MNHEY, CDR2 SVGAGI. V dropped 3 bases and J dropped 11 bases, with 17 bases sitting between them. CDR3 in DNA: TGTGCCAGCAGTTATGCGATGGCCCAGGGGACACCCCTCCACTTT. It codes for CASSYAMAQGTPLHF.